The T cell receptor beta chain under discussion was sequenced for a study of naive and memory T cell subsets. Whole-study findings and limits: Potentially, T cell activation and differentiation skew this RNA-based measurement.

Ligated cDNA underwent four rounds of PCR with nested alpha and beta constant region primers and SP2. Blood and skin TCR RNA was reverse transcribed with alpha and beta constant primers. TCRdb analysed the 5' RACE reads with MiXCR anew, one entry per CDR3 protein. The sample holds 55,000 to 70,000 distinct CDR3 sequences, approximately 6.6% seen once. In regard to this clonotype: What it binds is unknown.

A UMI-containing oligonucleotide was joined by 3' ligation to the TCR cDNA template. RNA was extracted from around 2.7 ml of whole blood of healthy adults. Cells were not sorted; total RNA input targeted roughly 1 to 1,100 ng. Per the germline V gene, CDR1 is SQVTM and CDR2 is ANQGSEA. V gave up 7 bases and J gave up 2 bases, with 8 bases separating them. This CDR3 has 11 amino acids. The TCR comes from a male donor in good health. The chain combines TRBV29-1 with TRBJ1-2; no clear D gene. CDR3 sequence: CSAGGNYGYTF. The CDR3 region has the DNA TGCAGCGCGGGCGGAAACTATGGCTACACCTTC.